The following is a T cell receptor (beta chain) sequence with its context. This clone was detected only a few times. Its antigen specificity is not known. Base qualities were left out, and no much larger clone turns up one base away. This record belongs to a study of beta chain features in type 1 diabetes (dated by TCRdb to between 2017 and 2018). Concerning the study at large: Patients and healthy donors did not differ in mean age, gender distribution, total cell number or subset yield. Naive and central memory subsets were obtained from all 30 or so donors, but regulatory and stem cell-like memory subsets were isolated from only 8 patients and roughly eight healthy donors. The study compared TCRB repertoires of sorted circulating CD4+ T cell subsets between recently diagnosed type 1 diabetes patients and matched healthy donors. A total of 90 million to 140 million sorted cells were examined across all samples, and RNA yield correlated strongly with the number of cells per subset. Here is what the overall study found, with its caveats: Naive, central memory and regulatory TCRB repertoires appeared to be more similar among patients than among healthy donors. Because small numbers of individuals were included in the HLA sub-analyses, any influence of HLA type on TCRB rearrangement was left unresolved. A moderate but significant shortening of TCRB CDR3 length was observed in type 1 diabetes patients in all four CD4+ subsets. At VDJ recombination sites, patients with type 1 diabetes made fewer insertions and deleted more nucleotides, a pattern implying thymic rearrangement abnormalities. Sequencing cDNA rather than genomic DNA could over-represent highly expressing activated cells, although activation and CD3 levels did not differ between groups. Shorter templates might have been favored by PCR, but patient and control samples were amplified and corrected together, so both groups would have been affected equally by any skew.

The entire isolated RNA was reverse transcribed using the High Capacity cDNA Reverse Transcription Kit, and thus expressed TCRB transcripts were sequenced. Deep immunoSEQ sequencing was applied to naive, central memory and regulatory T cell samples, giving an average of roughly 3.5 million total reads per sample. Sorted cells were lysed in RLT buffer and RNA was extracted with DNase-treated RNeasy Micro or Mini kits, depending on cell number. To prevent cross-contamination, every cell subset was processed on its own, while patient and healthy donor samples were processed together. Using the immunoSEQ multiplex PCR, TCRB sequences were amplified from cDNA into 87-bp fragments spanning the CDR3 region. Amplicons were sequenced on the Illumina HiSeq platform. The study's processing was this. Synthetic template baselines were used to correct PCR bias computationally, reads within Hamming distance 2 were collapsed together, and singletons that could not be merged were discarded. Reads were aligned to IMGT to assign V, D and J genes, CDR3 length, and insertions or deletions at six rearrangement sites. Within each subset, clonotype counts were normalized to the number of sorted cells before true diversity and Gini coefficients were calculated with the tcR R package. Repertoire sharing was quantified using the overlap coefficient calculated on TCRB nucleotide sequences. Out-of-frame TCRB sequences from naive cells were analyzed as a proxy for the pre-selection repertoire. In its TCRdb copy, this immuneACCESS table keeps in-frame sequences only and misses some clones. Where compared with another copy, unresolved V genes explain less than half of these, and the others have no known cause. D and trimming were read from the DNA, whereas the V and J calls and clone size are those reported in that table. This sample is represented by hundreds of thousands of clones; roughly 15% of them were singletons. Clones ranked in the top ten supply about 0.093% of the sample.

The CDR3 starts with the cysteine, ends with the phenylalanine, and has 14 residues. The DNA shown is the 42-base CDR3, in frame from base 1. Relative to germline, V is missing 3 bases and J is missing 10 bases, with 8 bases of the junction outside any gene match. CDR1 and CDR2 are read off the germline V gene as MDHEN and SYDVKM. A single peripheral blood draw of about 116 mL on average was collected from each donor into heparinised tubes. Naive, central memory, regulatory and stem cell-like memory CD4+ T cells were sorted on a BD FACSAria II using a panel including CD45RO, CCR7, CD25, CD127, CD95 and CD27. A purity above 98% was achieved for all sorted populations. PBMCs were separated immediately by Lymphoprep density gradient centrifugation and were stained directly, without being cultured. So that batch effects would be minimized, each experiment stained and sorted samples in pairs, pairing one healthy donor with one patient.

Sequencing input: naive CD4+ T cells from blood. The label giving this sample's cell subset or site can be read as: true naive CD4+ T cells. Recombination connected TRBV28 to TRBJ2-7, with TRBD2 identical over 11 junction bases. This clonotype originated in a man aged 18-30 years in good health. In nucleotides, the sequence is TGTGCCAGCAGTTTCCGACTAGCGGGATCTACACAGTACTTC. Its amino acids are CASSFRLAGSTQYF.